The 21 T cell receptor beta chains below come from one sample, sequenced in a study of blood T cell repertoires in COVID-19 (dated by TCRdb to 2020 to 2022). Library creation used the immunoSEQ multiplex PCR assay. Held by TCRdb, this immuneACCESS table contains in-frame sequences only and omits some clones. Under half of the omission traces to an unresolved V gene where checked; the cause of the rest is unknown. The table for this sample lists about 60,000 clones; approximately 78% of them were counted only once. The ten biggest clones cover 3% to 4.5% of the sample. The sequenced sample consisted of PBMCs or T cells enriched from blood (not recorded which). Source of these receptors: a woman aged 40-49 years with acute COVID-19.

The chain links TRBV28 to TRBJ2-2; 13 nucleotides line up with TRBD2. The V gene's germline CDR1 is MDHEN and CDR2 SYDVKM. This CDR3 comprises 17 residues. The V and J ends lost 5 bases and 3 bases, in that order; junction bases with no gene match: 6. The DNA for the CDR3 is TGTGCCAGCAGTCGACTAGCGGGGGGATTGGACACCGGGGAGCTGTTTTTT. Protein: CASSRLAGGLDTGELFF.

The chain combines TRBV5-6 with TRBJ1-2; no clear D. This CDR3 comprises 14 residues. Germline V lookup: CDR1 SGHDT, CDR2 YYEEEE. The ends were cut back, 1 base at V and 1 base at J, with 8 bases in the middle. The CDR3 region is CASSLPTDNYGYTF. The CDR3 nucleotides read TGTGCCAGCAGCTTGCCTACAGATAACTATGGCTACACCTTC. Full variable domain (remainder filled in from reference TRBV5-6 and TRBJ1-2): DAGVTQSPTHLIKTRGQQVTLRCSPKSGHDTVSWYQQALGQGPQFIFQYYEEEERQRGNFPDRFSGHQFPNYSSELNVNALLLGDSALYLCASSLPTDNYGYTFGSGTRLTVV.

This chain links TRBV6-5 with TRBJ1-3; D is undetermined. Trimming took 9 bases from V and 3 from J, leaving 12 bases between them. The CDR3 covers 13 residues. CDR1 MNHEY and CDR2 SVGAGI come from the germline V gene. The CDR3 protein is CASGFSGGNTIYF. The CDR3 DNA reads as TGTGCCAGTGGTTTTTCGGGTGGAAACACCATATATTTT.

The chain couples TRBV3-1 (or the pseudogene TRBV3-2) to TRBJ2-2; no definite D call. Germline V CDR1 and CDR2: LGHDT, YNNKEL (reference sequence). Trimming pared 1 base from V and 5 bases from J, leaving 8 bases between. This CDR3 contains 14 residues. In DNA form, the CDR3 reads TGTGCCAGCAGCCAAGGACTTTCAACCGGGGAGCTGTTTTTT. This translates into CASSQGLSTGELFF.

V usage is TRBV5-1 and J usage is TRBJ1-1, with D unclear. Trimming stripped 0 bases from V and 1 base from J, with 10 bases between. CDR3 length: 15 residues. Germline CDR1 is SGHRS and CDR2 is YFSETQ. The CDR3 DNA is TGCGCCAGCAGCTTGGATGGGAGGCCGAACACTGAAGCTTTCTTT. Protein product: CASSLDGRPNTEAFF. Based on the CDR3 plus reference TRBV5-1 and TRBJ1-1, the full variable domain is KAGVTQTPRYLIKTRGQQVTLSCSPISGHRSVSWYQQTPGQGLQFLFEYFSETQRNKGNFPGRFSGRQFSNSRSEMNVSTLELGDSALYLCASSLDGRPNTEAFFGQGTRLTVV.

The CDR3 DNA follows: TGTGCCAGCAGTACCGGACTAGCCCATGGCGAGCAGTACTTC. Translation: CASSTGLAHGEQYF. This chain joins TRBV7-9 and TRBJ2-7; 8 bases are shared with TRBD2. The junction had 10 bases not matched to a gene; V was cut back by 6 bases and J by 6 bases. CDR3 length: 14 amino acids. Germline CDR1 is SEHNR and CDR2 is FQNEAQ (reference sequence). Full variable domain (rest looked up from reference TRBV7-9 and TRBJ2-7): DTGVSQNPRHKITKRGQNVTFRCDPISEHNRLYWYRQTLGQGPEFLTYFQNEAQLEKSRLLSDRFSAERPKGSFSTLEIQRTEQGDSAMYLCASSTGLAHGEQYFGPGTRLTVT.

The CDR3 sequence: CASSRGLAGDTYEQYF. The CDR3 coding sequence is TGTGCCAGCAGCCGGGGACTAGCGGGAGACACTTACGAGCAGTACTTC. The gene calls are TRBV4-2 and TRBJ2-7; the match to TRBD2 covers 14 bases. Trimming cost V 4 bases and J 4 bases; bases outside gene matches: 6. The CDR3 covers 16 residues. Germline CDR1 LGHNA, CDR2 YNFKEQ.

The chain links TRBV19 to TRBJ2-2; the match to TRBD1 covers 9 bases. V trimming: 6 bases; J trimming: 8 bases; junction bases outside the gene matches: 13. The CDR3 runs 16 residues. Germline V CDR1 and CDR2: LNHDA, SQIVND (reference sequence). The CDR3 sequence: CASSPDRGMWEGELFF. In nucleotides, the CDR3 is TGTGCCAGTAGCCCCGACAGGGGGATGTGGGAGGGGGAGCTGTTTTTT.

V usage is TRBV6-5 and J usage is TRBJ2-1; 12 bases are a match to TRBD2. In germline, CDR1 is MNHEY, CDR2 SVGAGI. The J segment lost 10 bases and the V segment lost 6 bases, leaving 7 bases of the junction unmatched. The CDR3 totals 14 residues. CDR3 residues: CASSLTSGRSEQFF. The CDR3 DNA sequence: TGTGCCAGCAGCCTGACTAGCGGGAGAAGCGAGCAGTTCTTC.

CDR3 region: CASSLGGGYTF. The CDR3 DNA reads as TGTGCCAGCAGCTTAGGAGGTGGCTACACCTTC. This chain uses TRBV7-9 with TRBJ1-2; D remains ambiguous. Germline CDR1 reads SEHNR; CDR2 reads FQNEAQ (reference sequence). Trimming shortened V by 1 base and J by 7 bases, and 4 bases separated the two germline ends. The CDR3 has 11 amino acids.

V is TRBV2 and J is TRBJ1-5; D might be TRBD1 (5 bases). The V end was cut by 6 bases, the J end by 7 bases, with 13 bases between. The CDR3 runs to 13 residues. Per germline, CDR1 SNHLY and CDR2 FYNNEI. In DNA, the CDR3 is TGTGCCAGCAGAGAGACAGACCTCCAGCCCCAGCATTTT. Its translation is CASRETDLQPQHF.

This clone was counted between two and nine times. DNA of the CDR3: TGTGCCAGCAGCCAGTATATCAGCGTTGCAGGAAACACCATATATTTT. Translation: CASSQYISVAGNTIYF. This chain connects TRBV14 to TRBJ1-3; no definite D call. Trimming shortened V by 3 bases and J by 4 bases, and 16 bases separated the two germline ends. Looked up from germline, CDR1 is SGHDN and CDR2 is FVKESK. The CDR3 consists of 16 residues.

The CDR3 is CASSKDRPNTGELFF. The CDR3 DNA follows: TGTGCCAGCTCAAAGGACAGGCCGAACACCGGGGAGCTGTTTTTT. The rearrangement links TRBV18 to TRBJ2-2; 7 bases map to TRBD1. This CDR3 has 15 residues. Germline-derived CDR1 and CDR2 are KGHSH and LQKENI. Trimming cost V 5 bases and J 0 bases; bases outside gene matches: 3.

This chain connects TRBV9 to TRBJ2-2, with TRBD1 matching 9 bases. J gave up 4 bases and V 2 bases, and 6 bases lay outside the gene matches. Germline CDR1 reads SGDLS; CDR2 reads YYNGEE. The CDR3 has 16 residues. The CDR3 nucleotides read TGTGCCAGCAGCGTCAGGACAGGGGTTTCCACCGGGGAGCTGTTTTTT. This translates into CASSVRTGVSTGELFF.

The chain combines TRBV5-1 with TRBJ2-6; weak D call: TRBD1 (6 bases). CDR1 SGHRS and CDR2 YFSETQ come from the germline V gene. The V gene lost 4 bases and the J gene lost 0 bases, with 14 bases spanning the gap. This CDR3 is built from 17 residues. The CDR3 here is CASSPTGLNSGANVLTF. CDR3 DNA: TGCGCCAGCAGCCCGACAGGACTCAACTCTGGGGCCAACGTCCTGACTTTC.

This clone has a single count. The V and J genes are TRBV4-1 and TRBJ2-1; tentatively, D is TRBD1 (5 bases). Germline-derived CDR1 and CDR2 are MGHRA and YSYEKL. Between the trimmed V and J ends, which lost 0 bases and 3 bases, there was a span of 12 bases. The CDR3 totals 16 residues. CDR3 nucleotides: TGCGCCAGCAGCCAAGAAGGTCAGGGCTTCTACAATGAGCAGTTCTTC. Translating it yields CASSQEGQGFYNEQFF.

The CDR3 spells CASSRSSYEQYF. The CDR3 DNA follows: TGTGCCAGCAGCCGGAGCTCCTACGAGCAGTACTTC. The chain combines TRBV12-3 or TRBV12-4 with TRBJ2-7, with D uncertain. CDR3 size: 12 residues. V lost 6 bases to trimming and J lost 0 bases, with 6 bases between them.

The genes are TRBV19 and TRBJ1-2; a weak D match, TRBD1 (6 bases). This CDR3 region has 12 residues. Trimming cost V 10 bases and J 5 bases, with 14 bases left between them. Per germline, CDR1 LNHDA and CDR2 SQIVND (reference sequence). The CDR3, as DNA: TGTGCCACCCAGGACAGACAGTATGGCTACACCTTC. It is translated as CATQDRQYGYTF.

V is TRBV13 and J is TRBJ1-1; 8 nucleotides agree with TRBD1. This CDR3 is 16 amino acids long. Germline CDR1 is PRHDT and CDR2 is FYEKMQ (reference sequence). After removal of 5 bases from V and 1 base from J, the junction contained 9 bases not matched to a gene. CDR3 nucleotides: TGTGCCAGCAGCAGCCGGGACAGGAACTCGAACACTGAAGCTTTCTTT. Translating it yields CASSSRDRNSNTEAFF. Filled out from reference TRBV13 and TRBJ1-1, the complete variable domain reads AAGVIQSPRHLIKEKRETATLKCYPIPRHDTVYWYQQGPGQDPQFLISFYEKMQSDKGSIPDRFSAQQFSDYHSELNMSSLELGDSALYFCASSSRDRNSNTEAFFGQGTRLTVV.

The J gene is TRBJ1-2, the V gene TRBV9; the D is unclear. The CDR3 is made up of 16 amino acids. Germline-derived CDR1 and CDR2 are SGDLS and YYNGEE. Deletions cut 0 bases from V and 6 bases from J, with 18 bases between. This CDR3 reads CASSVEVWVTGDGYTF. In DNA, the CDR3 is TGTGCCAGCAGCGTAGAGGTGTGGGTGACGGGAGATGGCTACACCTTC. The complete variable domain, with remaining parts taken from reference TRBV9 and TRBJ1-2, reads DSGVTQTPKHLITATGQRVTLRCSPRSGDLSVYWYQQSLDQGLQFLIQYYNGEERAKGNILERFSAQQFPDLHSELNLSSLELGDSALYFCASSVEVWVTGDGYTFGSGTRLTVV.

V gene TRBV6-1 combines with J gene TRBJ1-1; possibly TRBD1 for D (5 bases). With 1 base removed from V and 0 bases from J, the gap between germline ends came to 9 bases. CDR1 and CDR2 (germline): MNHNS, SASEGT. CDR3 length: 15 residues. CDR3 coding DNA: TGTGCCAGCAGTGAAGGTTGGGGGGTGAACACTGAAGCTTTCTTT. Its protein is CASSEGWGVNTEAFF.